This TCR beta chain was retrieved from a study of cytomegalovirus exposure and HLA in healthy donors (dated by TCRdb to 2017 to 2019). Some background on the complete study: In an earlier analysis of 587 of the donors, approximately 300 Gb of sequence data and 100 million or so unique TCR beta sequences from 150 million to 200 million T cells were reported. An early release covering around 630 HLA-typed donors comprised around 300 gigabases of sequencing data and 85 million to 100 million unique TCR sequences. Among the roughly 390 genotyped donors, approximately 81% belonged to the genetic ancestry cluster associated with self-reported Caucasian donors. The aim of the study was to test whether cataloging public T cell receptors could identify signatures of past pathogen exposure. The study profiled the T cell repertoires of hundreds of subjects by immunosequencing and related them to cytomegalovirus serostatus. In addition to the first cohort of 666 subjects, a separate validation cohort of approximately 120 different subjects was used. To predict cytomegalovirus infection status, the study combined high-throughput TCR immunosequencing, statistical association of individual TCRs with disease status, and machine learning. A later analysis re-analyzed previously published TCR beta repertoires from roughly 600 donors and added high-resolution HLA genotyping to study TCR occurrence patterns. The later analysis used no new phenotypic data to find candidate immune exposures, relying instead on TCR beta sequences and their occurrence across donors. An earlier analysis of 500 to 750 of the donors applied high-throughput TCR beta sequencing to assess whether each TCR beta V gene segment acted as functional or pseudogenic. Donor age, sex, ethnicity and CMV serostatus were compiled together with the repertoire data. In a later genetic analysis, genome-wide SNP genotypes for about 60% of the 666 donors were used, and that subset was treated as a discovery cohort. Every repertoire in the discovery cohort had been generated on one and the same sequencing platform. Class I and class II HLA loci were covered by the typing at four-digit resolution. The number of donors typed differed by locus, with roughly 629-640 for A, B, C, DRB1 and DQB1, approximately 500 for DQA1, over 600 for DPA1, and some 440 for DPB1. Several DR-DQ haplotypes were treated as single units for association and clustering because of strong linkage in the cohort. Among almost 400 genotyped donors of the cohort, an average of approximately 240,000 unique TCR beta nucleotide sequences were sequenced per donor, roughly a sixth of them non-productive.

The protocol used for the library was the immunoSEQ multiplex PCR assay. A mixture of 60 forward primers for TCR Vbeta segments and 13 reverse primers for TCR Jbeta segments was used in the multiplex PCR. The CDR3 region of rearranged TCR beta genes was amplified from genomic DNA by a multiplex PCR assay. The Illumina HiSeq System was used to sequence the amplified TCR beta libraries as 87-base-pair reads. On the authors' methods: In a later analysis, tens of millions of unique TCR beta chains were counted across the roughly 700 repertoires, and roughly 10 million of these chains were shared by at least two donors. Raw reads were error-corrected and collapsed into unique sequences with a nearest-neighbor algorithm that merged closely related sequences to remove PCR and sequencing errors. V, D and J gene segments were assigned by aligning CDR3 sequences to IMGT reference sequences. For a sequence to be retained, a match of at least six nucleotides was required to both a V gene segment and a J gene segment. A rearrangement was called productive if the CDR3 had no stop codons and remained in frame with V and J, and every other rearrangement was called non-productive. CDR3 was defined according to IMGT convention as the region running from the second conserved V-encoded cysteine to the conserved J-encoded phenylalanine. The earlier analysis of roughly 590 of the donors excluded any sequence lacking an unambiguous match to a single V gene segment. In an earlier analysis of 587 of the donors, a V segment was called functional when productive rearrangements were above 56.7%, and segregating when the standard deviation between donors exceeded 5%. A statistical classification framework was built to diagnose cytomegalovirus status from the catalog of TCR beta chain sequences. V and J gene assignment, in a later analysis, came from comparing TCR nucleotide sequences with IMGT/GENE-DB human TR gene sequences. In a later analysis, CDR3 sequences and most-parsimonious VDJ recombination scenarios were assigned using the TCRdist pipeline. In a later analysis, each TCR beta chain was defined by its CDR3 amino acid sequence together with its V-gene family, and reads without a unique V-gene family were excluded. In a later analysis, several hundred highly shared, low-generation-probability nucleotide sequences were removed to address suspected cross-contamination and a sequencing artifact. For each public chain, a later analysis derived a clonal expansion index from normalized ranks of inferred template counts within each repertoire. Generation probabilities in a later analysis came from a VDJ recombination model fitted to out-of-frame rearrangements, and those results were checked against IGoR. In a later analysis, hypergeometric tests were used to score TCR-TCR, TCR-HLA and TCR-CMV co-occurrence, with a repertoire-size bias correction applied to TCR pairs. In a later analysis, false discovery rates were estimated by permuting HLA or CMV assignments 20 times. In a later analysis, co-occurring TCRs were grouped with DBSCAN, and TCRdist sequence similarity was added when clustering was performed within HLA-allele-positive subsets. Repertoires with fewer than 30,000 or more than 120,000 public chains, plus five repertoires with anomalous nucleotide sharing, were excluded from co-occurrence clustering. The source is immuneACCESS, and TCRdb retained only in-frame sequences with V and J called. Part of the clones is not carried over; for the studies checked, unresolved V genes explain less than half of this, and the remainder is unexplained. From that table come the V and J calls and clone size; the DNA was used to work out D and trimming. The sample records approximately 110,000 clones, approximately 81% of which are singletons. The ten top clones hold roughly 2% of the sample.

This clone was counted only a few times. Its antigen specificity is not known. Nothing much larger sits one base from this clone, and base qualities are not available. There are 16 amino acids in the CDR3, from cysteine to phenylalanine inclusive. Only the CDR3 part of the read is kept: 48 bases, read in frame from the first base. The junction shows trimming of 0 bases on V and 4 bases on J, plus 14 bases between the germline ends. The cohort was made up of approximately 670 healthy bone marrow donors. At the time of sampling, every cohort member was nominally healthy, though immune exposures that went unrecorded were likely present. The donor was CMV seronegative and belonged to the group of 380 or so seronegative cohort members. A peripheral blood sample was collected from each donor, and TCR beta sequencing was performed on peripheral blood mononuclear cells. The Qiagen DNeasy Blood Extraction Kit was used to extract genomic DNA from the blood cell samples.

Study-level results and caveats: In a later analysis, 16,951 TCR beta sequences were associated with specific HLA alleles at a false discovery rate of 0.05. A later analysis reported that several top co-occurrence clusters appeared linked to parvovirus B19, influenza, CMV and Epstein-Barr virus. A later analysis found that HLA-associated TCR beta chains were more clonally expanded and had lower generation probabilities than equally common non-associated chains. The presence/absence analyses assumed that sequencing depth was roughly uniform across donors, and that assumption may not be true. Because some donors lacked HLA typing at each locus, the association tests relied only on the typed subset. The authors suggested that the approach could potentially be generalized to other disease states and immunological phenotypes. An earlier analysis of approximately 530 of the donors showed that most TCR beta V segments appeared in productive rearrangements either about 90% or about 30% of the time, which broadly matched IMGT annotations. In vitro tests confirmed that three of the cytomegalovirus-associated TCR beta chains recognize cytomegalovirus antigens. The classifier was reported to diagnose cytomegalovirus status with high specificity and sensitivity in both the original and validation cohorts. The cohort was sequenced for TCR beta chains only, and without alpha or paired-chain data the features that could be detected were limited. A further reported finding was that TCR beta sequences accurately predicted the HLA-A and HLA-B alleles for most subjects in the first cohort. The sequencing pipeline was judged likely to have produced a cluster of highly shared sequence variants as a technical artifact. For the cohort, immune exposure information was limited to CMV serostatus. Across donors, most TCR sequences were observed very rarely, whereas some public TCRs were present in many individuals. Because counts were too low, some 17 rarely observed V segments, including chromosome 9 orphons, were left out of the earlier analysis of a few hundred of the donors. A total of 150 to 200 TCR beta chains were listed by the study as associated with cytomegalovirus. In a later analysis, TCR association rates were found to vary across HLA loci, with the most associated TCRs seen for DRB1 alleles and the fewest for HLA-C alleles. The 87-base-pair reads could not distinguish some IMGT-functional V segments, including TRBV6-2 and TRBV6-3, so those segments were excluded. According to a later genetic analysis, donors in an Asian-associated ancestry cluster had fewer N-insertions in productive TCRs than the approximately 630-donor mean. Linkage disequilibrium might explain the correlated functional status among segregating V segments, but an unknown experimental factor could not be ruled out. In a later genetic analysis, a missense DCLRE1C variant was associated with V-gene and J-gene trimming of TCR beta chains, and the association was replicated in an independent cohort. A later analysis found that most CMV-associated TCR beta chains appeared HLA-restricted, with HLA associations seemingly driven largely by CMV exposure. Assigning TCR associations to individual alleles was difficult when HLA alleles, especially DR and DQ, strongly co-occurred.

This TCR was sampled from a woman under 40 in good health and CMV-seronegative. Here the chain combines TRBV5-3 and TRBJ1-5; TRBD1 is possibly the D segment (6 matching bases). TRBV5-3 belongs to the ORF category, with a function that is uncertain. Sequenced input: PBMCs. CDR3 reads: CARSLALGARNQPQHF. Here is the DNA: TGTGCCAGAAGCTTGGCCCTGGGGGCGAGGAATCAGCCCCAGCATTTT.